This note documents a single T cell receptor beta chain sequence. Its target is not known. Analysis merged second doses at about 4 or about 12 weeks. The CDR3 has 16 amino acids. Germline CDR1 MDHEN, CDR2 SYDVKM. V lost 5 bases and J lost 7; bases outside the gene matches: 11. Produced via immunoSEQ multiplex PCR; TCRdb's table is partial and in-frame only. The profile covers approximately 270,000 clones, with 94% appearing a single time and around 0.57% taken by the ten largest. This sample is drawn from a study of T cell responses to AZD1222 COVID-19 vaccine. Whole-study results and caveats: Sampling captured repertoires only after the peak T cell response. In a largely white British group with more females than males, clonal diversity was possibly underestimated. Spike-wide vaccine-associated CD4 TCRs dominated at 160-218 and 743-854.

This receptor was taken from an adult who received the AZD1222 COVID-19 vaccine. This chain joins TRBV28 and TRBJ1-4; 9 bases map to TRBD1. This specimen was peripheral blood, taken 28 days after the second AZD1222 dose. The CDR3 coding sequence is TGTGCCAGCAGTCCACTACACAGGGGGCGCGGTGAAAAACTGTTTTTT. It codes for CASSPLHRGRGEKLFF.